This T cell receptor (beta chain) was obtained from a study of shared clonotypes between healthy human individuals. The study's findings and limits: Of the naive CD4 clonotypes, roughly 5% were shared across several donors. As a rule, naive subsets had a larger estimated richness than memory subsets.

In the case of this clone: Its target is unknown.

Germline values: CDR1 MGHRA, CDR2 YSYEKL. Trimming removed 0 bases from V and 2 bases from J, with 15 bases in between. There are 17 residues in the CDR3. Method: immunoSEQ multiplex PCR; TCRdb's copy keeps in-frame clones and lacks some. This sample has about 2.3 million clones, with around 90% found just once. This chain joins TRBV4-1 and TRBJ2-3; D not resolved. This receptor was identified in a man aged 18 to 30 in good health. Some clones in this sample may be carry-over from other donors' samples. Sequenced input: naive CD4+ T cells from PBMCs. The subset here: CD45RA+ positively selected. CDR3 nucleotides: TGCGCCAGCAGCCAAGAAGTCCCGGGTTCCCCCACAGATACGCAGTATTTT. The encoded protein is CASSQEVPGSPTDTQYF.